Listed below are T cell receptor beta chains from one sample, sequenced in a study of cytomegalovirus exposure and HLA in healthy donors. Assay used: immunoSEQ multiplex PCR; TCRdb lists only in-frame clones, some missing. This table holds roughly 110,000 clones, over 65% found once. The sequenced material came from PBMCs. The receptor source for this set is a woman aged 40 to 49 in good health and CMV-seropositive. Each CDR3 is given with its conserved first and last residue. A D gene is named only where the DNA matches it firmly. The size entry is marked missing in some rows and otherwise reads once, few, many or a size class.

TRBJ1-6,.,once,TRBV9,CASSVAGDYNSPLHF,TGTGCCAGCAGCGTCGCCGGGGACTATAATTCACCCCTCCACTTT
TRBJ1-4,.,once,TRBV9,CASSVAATNEKLFF,TGTGCCAGCAGCGTAGCTGCAACTAATGAAAAACTGTTTTTT
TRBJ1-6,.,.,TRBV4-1,CASSQDLFSPLHF,TGCGCCAGCAGCCAAGATCTTTTTTCACCCCTCCACTTT
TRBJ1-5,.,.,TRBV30,CAWSVGDMSNQPQHF,TGTGCCTGGAGTGTCGGGGATATGAGCAATCAGCCCCAGCATTTT
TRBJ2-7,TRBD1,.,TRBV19,CASTIGQGPSYEQYF,TGTGCCAGTACCATCGGACAGGGGCCCTCCTACGAGCAGTACTTC
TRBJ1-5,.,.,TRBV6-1,CASRPQRGTNQPQHF,TGTGCCAGCAGGCCTCAACGAGGCACCAATCAGCCCCAGCATTTT
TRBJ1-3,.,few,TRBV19,CASSVQEFGNTIYF,TGTGCCAGTAGTGTACAGGAGTTCGGAAACACCATATATTTT
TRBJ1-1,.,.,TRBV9,CASSPRLNMNTEAFF,TGTGCCAGCAGCCCTAGACTGAACATGAACACTGAAGCTTTCTTT
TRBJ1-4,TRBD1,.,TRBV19,CASSIQGAREKLFF,TGTGCCAGTAGTATACAGGGGGCGCGTGAAAAACTGTTTTTT
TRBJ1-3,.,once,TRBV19,CASKGLGNGNTIYF,TGTGCCAGTAAGGGGCTCGGCAACGGAAACACCATATATTTT
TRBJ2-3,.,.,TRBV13,CASSPRGARSQYF,TGTGCCAGCAGCCCCAGGGGAGCGCGCTCGCAGTATTTT
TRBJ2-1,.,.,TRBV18,CASSLGTSNNEQFF,TGTGCCAGCTCACTCGGGACTTCCAACAATGAGCAGTTCTTC
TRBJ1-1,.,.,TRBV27,CASSLSDQGTEAFF,TGTGCCAGCAGTTTATCGGACCAGGGCACTGAAGCTTTCTTT
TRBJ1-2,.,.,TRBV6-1,CASTLANYGYTF,TGTGCCAGCACCCTAGCTAACTATGGCTACACCTTC
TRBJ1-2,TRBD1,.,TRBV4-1,CASSQEDRDYGYTF,TGCGCCAGCAGCCAAGAAGACAGGGACTATGGCTACACCTTC
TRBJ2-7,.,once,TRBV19,CASKRDGTYEQYF,TGTGCCAGTAAACGGGACGGGACTTACGAGCAGTACTTC
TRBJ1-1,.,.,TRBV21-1,CAIERGRGLGQNTEAFF,TGTGCCATCGAAAGGGGAAGGGGTTTAGGGCAGAACACTGAAGCTTTCTTT
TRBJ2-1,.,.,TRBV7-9,CASSPRGGVGEQFF,TGTGCCAGCAGCCCCCGAGGAGGGGTGGGTGAGCAGTTCTTC
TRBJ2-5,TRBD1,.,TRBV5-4,CASSLQGAKETQYF,TGTGCCAGCAGCTTACAGGGGGCCAAAGAGACCCAGTACTTC
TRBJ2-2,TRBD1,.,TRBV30,CASHYRGNTGELFF,TGTGCCTCCCACTACAGGGGAAACACCGGGGAGCTGTTTTTT
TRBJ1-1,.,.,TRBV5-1,CASSLEGVPEAFF,TGCGCCAGCAGCTTGGAGGGAGTCCCTGAAGCTTTCTTT
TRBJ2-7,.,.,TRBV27,CASSLPTGREQYF,TGTGCCAGCAGTTTACCTACAGGACGCGAGCAGTACTTC
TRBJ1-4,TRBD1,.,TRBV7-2,CASSSQTLTGRNEKLFF,TGTGCCAGCAGCTCTCAAACCTTGACAGGGCGGAATGAAAAACTGTTTTTT
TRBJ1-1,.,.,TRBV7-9,CASSPADGTEAFF,TGTGCCAGCAGCCCAGCGGATGGCACTGAAGCTTTCTTT
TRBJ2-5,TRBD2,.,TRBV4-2,CASSPGLAGTQETQYF,TGTGCCAGCAGCCCGGGACTAGCGGGGACCCAAGAGACCCAGTACTTC
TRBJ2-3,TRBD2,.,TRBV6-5,CASSYLGLAADTQYF,TGTGCCAGCAGTTACCTGGGACTAGCAGCAGATACGCAGTATTTT
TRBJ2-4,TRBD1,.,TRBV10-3,CAISELGDRPGTKNIQYF,TGTGCCATCAGTGAGTTGGGGGACAGGCCTGGAACCAAAAACATTCAGTACTTC
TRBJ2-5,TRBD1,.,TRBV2,CASSGLGQVQETQYF,TGTGCCAGCAGTGGTCTGGGACAGGTTCAAGAGACCCAGTACTTC
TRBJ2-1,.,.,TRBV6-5,CASSPADRNNEQFF,TGTGCCAGCAGTCCAGCAGACAGAAACAATGAGCAGTTCTTC
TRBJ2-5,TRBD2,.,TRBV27,CASSDTGRGGPETQYF,TGTGCCAGCAGTGACACGGGGCGGGGGGGCCCGGAGACCCAGTACTTC
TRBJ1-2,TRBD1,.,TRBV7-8,CASSYSQDRGLNYGYTF,TGTGCCAGCAGCTATTCACAGGACAGGGGCCTAAACTATGGCTACACCTTC
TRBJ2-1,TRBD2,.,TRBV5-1,CASSLSRSGGRSRYNEQFF,TGCGCCAGCAGTCTTTCTCGTAGCGGGGGCCGATCGCGCTACAATGAGCAGTTCTTC
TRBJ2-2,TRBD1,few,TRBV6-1,CASSEVTGGTGELFF,TGTGCCAGCAGTGAAGTTACAGGGGGCACCGGGGAGCTGTTTTTT
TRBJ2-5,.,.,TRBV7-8,CASSLIITGQETQYF,TGTGCCAGCAGCTTAATTATCACCGGTCAAGAGACCCAGTACTTC
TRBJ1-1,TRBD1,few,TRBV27,CASSPGGRPGQGARGTEAFF,TGTGCCAGCAGCCCGGGGGGGAGACCGGGACAGGGGGCGAGGGGCACTGAAGCTTTCTTT
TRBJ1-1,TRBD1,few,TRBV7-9,CASSFGTGRTEAFF,TGTGCCAGCAGCTTCGGGACAGGGAGGACTGAAGCTTTCTTT
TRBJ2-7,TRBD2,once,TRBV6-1,CASSESGGRYEQYF,TGTGCCAGCAGTGAATCCGGGGGGAGGTACGAGCAGTACTTC
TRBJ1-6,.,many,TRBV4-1,CASSQAYSPLHF,TGCGCCAGCAGCCAAGCGTATTCACCCCTCCACTTT
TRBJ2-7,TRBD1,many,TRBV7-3,CASSPQGTGEYEQYF,TGTGCCAGCAGCCCCCAGGGGACAGGGGAGTACGAGCAGTACTTC
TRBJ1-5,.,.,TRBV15,CATSRDRAGNQPQHF,TGTGCCACCAGCAGAGATAGGGCAGGGAATCAGCCCCAGCATTTT
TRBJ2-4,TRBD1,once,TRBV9,CASSVGSRQGEAKNIQYF,TGTGCCAGCAGCGTAGGTTCTCGGCAGGGGGAAGCCAAAAACATTCAGTACTTC
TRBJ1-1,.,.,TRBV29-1,CSVGSGNTEAFF,TGCAGCGTTGGGTCAGGGAACACTGAAGCTTTCTTT
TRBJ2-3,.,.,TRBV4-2,CASSQAAGSTTDTQYF,TGTGCCAGCAGCCAAGCGGCGGGATCCACCACAGATACGCAGTATTTT
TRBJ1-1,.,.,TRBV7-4,CASSHVQGWVNTEAFF,TGTGCCAGCAGCCATGTTCAGGGGTGGGTGAACACTGAAGCTTTCTTT
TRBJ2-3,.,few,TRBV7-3,CASSFRAASTDTQYF,TGTGCCAGCAGCTTCAGGGCAGCTAGCACAGATACGCAGTATTTT
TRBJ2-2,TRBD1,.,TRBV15,CATRQQGAAGELFF,TGTGCCACCAGACAACAGGGGGCGGCCGGGGAGCTGTTTTTT
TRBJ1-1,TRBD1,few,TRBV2,CASTSGGRNTEAFF,TGTGCCAGCACCTCAGGGGGTAGAAACACTGAAGCTTTCTTT
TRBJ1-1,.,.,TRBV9,CASARVNTEAFF,TGTGCCAGCGCCAGGGTGAACACTGAAGCTTTCTTT
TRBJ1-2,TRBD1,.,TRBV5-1,CASSLGQGDGYTF,TGCGCCAGCAGCTTGGGACAGGGCGATGGCTACACCTTC
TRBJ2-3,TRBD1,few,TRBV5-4,CASSLPGDRGGTQYF,TGTGCCAGCAGCCTGCCCGGGGACAGGGGAGGTACGCAGTATTTT
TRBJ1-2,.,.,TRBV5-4,CASSLAGDYGYTF,TGTGCCAGCAGCTTGGCCGGGGATTATGGCTACACCTTC
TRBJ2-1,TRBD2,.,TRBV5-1,CASSFSSGGHNEQFF,TGCGCCAGCAGCTTTTCTAGCGGGGGCCACAATGAGCAGTTCTTC
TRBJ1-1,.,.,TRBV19,CATLNLRGVNTEAFF,TGTGCCACCTTGAACCTCCGGGGGGTGAACACTGAAGCTTTCTTT